The present T cell receptor beta chain was sequenced within a study of T cell responses to AZD1222 COVID-19 vaccine. Some clones are missing from TCRdb's copy, which holds only in-frame ones; the method was immunoSEQ multiplex PCR. The sample records tens of thousands of clones, 82% being singletons. The sequenced sample was peripheral blood, obtained on day 0 of AZD1222 vaccination. This sequence originates from an adult in good health.

The CDR3 nucleotides are TGTGCCAGTAGTATAGTCGGGCTAGCGGGCCAAGAGACCCAGTACTTC. It yields the protein CASSIVGLAGQETQYF. The chain is built from TRBV19 and TRBJ2-5, with 8 bases identical to TRBD2. CDR1 and CDR2 (germline): LNHDA, SQIVND (reference sequence). The CDR3 extends over 16 amino acids. Trimming took 1 base from V and 1 from J; bases not matched to a gene: 5.